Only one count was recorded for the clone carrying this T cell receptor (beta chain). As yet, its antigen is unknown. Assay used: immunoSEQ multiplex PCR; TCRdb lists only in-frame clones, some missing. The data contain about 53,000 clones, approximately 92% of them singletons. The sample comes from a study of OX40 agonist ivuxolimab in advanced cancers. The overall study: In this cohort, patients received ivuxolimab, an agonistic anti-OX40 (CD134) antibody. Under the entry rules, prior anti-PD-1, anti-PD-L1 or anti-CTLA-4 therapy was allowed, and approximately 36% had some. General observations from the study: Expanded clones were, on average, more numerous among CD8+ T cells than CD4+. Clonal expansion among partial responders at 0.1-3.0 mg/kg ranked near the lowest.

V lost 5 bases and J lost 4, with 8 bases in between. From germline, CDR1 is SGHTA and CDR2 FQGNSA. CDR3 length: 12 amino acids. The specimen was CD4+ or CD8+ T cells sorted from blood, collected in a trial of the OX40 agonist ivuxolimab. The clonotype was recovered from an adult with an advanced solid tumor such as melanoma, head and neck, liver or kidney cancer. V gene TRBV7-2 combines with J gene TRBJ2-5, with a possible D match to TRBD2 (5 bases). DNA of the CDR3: TGTGCCAGCAGCCAGGACTTAGAGACCCAGTACTTC. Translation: CASSQDLETQYF. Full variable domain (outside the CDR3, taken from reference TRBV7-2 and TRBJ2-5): GAGVSQSPSNKVTEKGKDVELRCDPISGHTALYWYRQSLGQGLEFLIYFQGNSAPDKSGLPSDRFSAERTGGSVSTLTIQRTQQEDSAVYLCASSQDLETQYFGPGTRLLVL.